A selection of T cell receptor beta chains follows, all from one sample in a study of shared clonotypes between healthy human individuals. TCRdb keeps only in-frame clones here, not all; method: immunoSEQ multiplex PCR. The sample consists of 2 million to 2.5 million clones, roughly 95% of them appearing once. Specimen: naive CD4+ T cells sorted from blood. These receptors were taken from a man aged 18-30 years in good health. Both conserved end residues are part of each CDR3. D genes are given only for firm matches.

D gene	V gene	J gene	CDR3 protein	CDR3 DNA
TRBD1	TRBV19	TRBJ2-3	CASRTGELGTDTQYF	TGTGCCAGTAGGACAGGGGAGCTCGGCACAGATACGCAGTATTTT
.	TRBV5-6	TRBJ2-5	CASSLLGTGQETQYF	TGTGCCAGCAGCTTGTTGGGGACGGGGCAAGAGACCCAGTACTTC
.	TRBV6-1	TRBJ1-1	CASNRAQNTEAFF	TGTGCCAGCAACCGAGCCCAGAACACTGAAGCTTTCTTT
.	TRBV7-9	TRBJ2-3	CASSLHGTGTDTQYF	TGTGCCAGCAGCTTACATGGTACGGGCACAGATACGCAGTATTTT
.	TRBV30	TRBJ1-2	CAWSPHRLGSGYTF	TGTGCCTGGAGTCCTCATCGGCTCGGTTCGGGCTACACCTTC
TRBD1	TRBV5-1	TRBJ1-6	CASSVDRVVSPLHF	TGCGCCAGCAGCGTGGACAGGGTAGTTTCACCCCTCCACTTT
.	TRBV28	TRBJ1-1	CASSFRQGTRSTEAFF	TGTGCCAGCAGTTTTCGGCAGGGGACCAGGAGCACTGAAGCTTTCTTT
.	TRBV30	TRBJ2-2	CAWSSGNTGELFF	TGTGCCTGGAGTTCAGGGAACACCGGGGAGCTGTTTTTT
.	TRBV7-8	TRBJ1-1	CASSQQRGTEAFF	TGTGCCAGCAGCCAGCAACGGGGCACTGAAGCTTTCTTT
.	TRBV5-6	TRBJ1-2	CASSLDRHYGYTF	TGTGCCAGCAGCTTGGACAGACACTATGGCTACACCTTC
.	TRBV5-1	TRBJ1-6	CASSLARDSPLHF	TGCGCCAGCAGCTTGGCCAGGGATTCACCCCTCCACTTT
.	TRBV2	TRBJ2-3	CASSENSQSDTQYF	TGTGCCAGCAGTGAAAATTCGCAGTCAGATACGCAGTATTTT
TRBD1	TRBV9	TRBJ1-5	CASSGQGGGQPQHF	TGTGCCAGCAGCGGACAGGGAGGGGGTCAGCCCCAGCATTTT